This TCR beta chain was profiled in a study of T cells after yellow fever vaccination (dated by TCRdb to the late 2010s). As for the study more broadly: The SMART-Seq v4 Ultra Low Input RNA kit was used to prepare libraries from fractions with low cell numbers. The cohort comprised two healthy male donors, one aged 18 to 29 and one aged 30 to 40 years. To follow T-cell clones before and after primary and booster YFV17D yellow fever vaccination, bulk TCR alpha and beta repertoires were sequenced over time. Bulk PBMC replicates and cell subsets were isolated from blood drawn at multiple timepoints before and after both primary and secondary immunization. The paper's findings and limits, for the study overall: Most clones expanded after primary vaccination were re-detected after the booster (around 96% of CD4 and approximately 89% of CD8), suggesting broad memory maintenance. Because only two donors were included in the study, the extent to which the findings can be generalized is limited. Computational filtering was required because FACS-sorted repertoires could contain abundant contaminating clonotypes from the bulk population. The secondary T-cell response was found to be weaker but faster than the primary response, with a peak reached on day 5 rather than on day 15. A small share of clonotypes occurred in both CD4 and CD8 compartments, likely arising from convergent recombination.

Sequencing relied on an Illumina NovaSeq 6000. TCR cDNA was made using 5'RACE template switching, a step that added a universal primer site and unique molecular identifiers. Priming of cDNA synthesis was performed from both the TCR alpha and TCR beta constant segments. Library amplification involved two PCR steps, and the second step added sample barcodes and sequencing adapters. Sequencing of libraries was performed on Illumina HiSeq 2500 (2x100 bp) or NovaSeq (2x150 bp). For the original study's pipeline: Reads were demultiplexed and collapsed into UMI consensus sequences with MIGEC, and V(D)J alignment was performed with MiXCR. Vaccine-responding clonotypes were defined with edgeR using replicate PBMC samples, requiring FDR below 0.01 and a log2 fold change above 5 up to day 15. CD4 or CD8 identity was assigned to each bulk clonotype according to whether the clonotype was present at higher abundance in the sequenced CD4 repertoire or the sequenced CD8 repertoire. Starting from the raw public reads, TCRdb applied fastp trimming at Q25, assembled clones with MiXCR and retained in-frame beta chains. Every entry covers one CDR3 protein and lists the most common genes and DNA from its rows. The V and J calls shown here were made by TCRdb, not taken from the authors' results. The sample has hundreds of thousands of distinct CDR3 sequences on record, less than 4.5% of them singletons. Clones ranked in the top ten supply 23% of the sample.

The meaning of the sample's treatment or condition label: live attenuated yellow fever vaccine strain. Two biological replicates of bulk PBMCs were collected at each blood-draw timepoint. A standard Ficoll-Paque protocol was used to isolate PBMCs from peripheral blood. TriZol was used to extract RNA from bulk PBMCs, CD4 and CD8 fractions, and dextramer-positive and dextramer-negative fractions. This clonotype was seen a few times. The antigen this receptor binds is unknown. Base qualities were left out, and no much larger clone turns up one base away. This specimen was PBMCs, taken on the day of the yellow fever booster vaccination. The receptor was derived from a man aged 18 to 30 who received the YFV17D yellow fever vaccine.

The CDR3 has the sequence CASSSLDINTEAFF. The DNA sequence is TGTGCCAGCAGTTCACTGGACATCAACACTGAAGCTTTCTTT. The V and J segments used are TRBV27 and TRBJ1-1, and the D gene may be TRBD1, 5 bases matching. According to the germline V gene (reference sequence), CDR1 reads MNHEY and CDR2 reads SMNVEV. Reading from cysteine to phenylalanine, the CDR3 counts 14 amino acids. The kept DNA is CDR3 alone, 42 bases in frame from the first base. Deletion took 4 bases off V and 2 bases off J, with a span of 11 bases between the germline ends.